This T cell receptor (beta chain) was sequenced during a study of shared clonotypes between healthy human individuals. Study results and limitations: It was the non-shared clonotypes that had lower generation probabilities than clonotypes shared by all four donors.

From germline, CDR1 is SGHTA and CDR2 FQGNSA. This CDR3 comprises 14 residues. Trimming cost V 1 base and J 4 bases, with 8 bases left between them. At least ten counts were recorded for this clone. Its matching antigen is unknown. Other DNA sequences from this sample encode an identical CDR3 as well. Sequenced by immunoSEQ multiplex PCR; TCRdb stores in-frame clones only, minus some. The sample has about 710,000 clones, over 55% seen once. The TCR comes from a woman in her twenties or thirties in good health. Specimen: memory CD4+ T cells sorted from blood. Subset specified: CD45RA-negative fraction. V is TRBV7-2 and J is TRBJ1-5; D gene ambiguous. In DNA, the CDR3 is TGTGCCAGCAGCTTAGAAGGTGGTAATCAGCCCCAGCATTTT. Translating gives CASSLEGGNQPQHF.